The 8 T cell receptor beta chains in this list originate from one sample, sequenced in a study of blood T cell repertoires in COVID-19. Produced via immunoSEQ multiplex PCR; TCRdb's table is partial and in-frame only. There are some 190,000 clones in the sample; around nine tenths occur only once, and approximately 4.5% lies in the top ten. The sample comprised peripheral blood. Receptors were obtained from a human donor in a cohort sampled during active COVID-19.

V gene TRBV5-1 combines with J gene TRBJ2-2, with D perhaps matching TRBD1 (5 bases). The CDR3 length is 16 residues. The germline V gene encodes CDR1 SGHRS and CDR2 YFSETQ. V lost 4 bases and J lost 0, with 13 bases in between. Written as DNA, the CDR3 is TGCGCCAGCAGCGTACGACAGAGCACGAACACCGGGGAGCTGTTTTTT. Translation: CASSVRQSTNTGELFF.

J is TRBJ2-7 and V is TRBV14, with D perhaps matching TRBD2 (5 bases). From germline, CDR1 is SGHDN and CDR2 FVKESK. The V end was cut by 0 bases, the J end by 2 bases, with 8 bases between. This CDR3 has 14 residues. The CDR3 sequence is CASSQEVGAYEQYF. The CDR3 DNA reads TGTGCCAGCAGCCAAGAAGTCGGGGCCTACGAGCAGTACTTC.

The genes are TRBV7-9 and TRBJ1-6; D is perhaps TRBD1 (6 bases). Trimming stripped 4 bases from V and 6 bases from J, with 16 bases between. This CDR3 comprises 16 residues. Germline V lookup: CDR1 SEHNR, CDR2 FQNEAQ (reference sequence). The CDR3 nucleotides read TGTGCCAGCAGCTCCCCCGTAACAGGGCTTAATTCACCCCTCCACTTT. It encodes CASSSPVTGLNSPLHF.

V and J are TRBV28 and TRBJ2-1; no clear D gene. This CDR3 region has 13 residues. The V end was cut by 7 bases, the J end by 7 bases, with 14 bases between. Germline V gene lookup returns CDR1 MDHEN and CDR2 SYDVKM. The CDR3 loop is CASILSEENEQFF. The CDR3 coding sequence is TGTGCCAGCATTCTGAGTGAGGAGAATGAGCAGTTCTTC.

This clone showed up just once. Additional DNA sequences in this sample encode the identical CDR3. CDR3 region: CASSHSYEQYF. The CDR3 bases are TGTGCCAGCAGCCACAGCTACGAGCAGTACTTC. V and J are TRBV6-2 or TRBV6-3 and TRBJ2-7; D remains ambiguous. The V end was cut by 6 bases, the J end by 3 bases, with 6 bases between. Germline loops: CDR1 MNHEY, CDR2 SVGEGT. This CDR3 is built from 11 residues.

The J gene is TRBJ1-5, the V gene TRBV21-1; the D segment call TRBD1 is taken from the table without a DNA check. TRBV21-1 is designated a pseudogene. This CDR3 comprises 15 residues. CDR3 in amino acids: CASSKKGLGNQPQHF. DNA of the CDR3: TGTGCCAGCAGCAAAAAGGGGTTAGGCAATCAGCCCCAGCATTTT.

This rearrangement joins TRBV18 to TRBJ1-2, with TRBD1 as a possible D gene (6 bases). The CDR3 is 13 residues long. V lost 3 bases and J 4 bases, leaving 9 bases between the germline ends. Germline V gives CDR1 KGHSH, CDR2 LQKENI. CDR3 sequence reads: CASSPQGTYGYTF. CDR3 in DNA: TGTGCCAGCTCACCTCAGGGGACCTATGGCTACACCTTC.

The chain recombines TRBV30 with TRBJ2-1, with a possible D match to TRBD1 (6 bases). Germline V lookup: CDR1 GTSNPN, CDR2 SVGIG (reference sequence). This CDR3 is 11 amino acids long. V was clipped by 5 bases and J by 4 bases, with 6 bases between them. Here the CDR3 DNA reads TGTGCCTGGGGACAGTACAATGAGCAGTTCTTC. It specifies CAWGQYNEQFF.